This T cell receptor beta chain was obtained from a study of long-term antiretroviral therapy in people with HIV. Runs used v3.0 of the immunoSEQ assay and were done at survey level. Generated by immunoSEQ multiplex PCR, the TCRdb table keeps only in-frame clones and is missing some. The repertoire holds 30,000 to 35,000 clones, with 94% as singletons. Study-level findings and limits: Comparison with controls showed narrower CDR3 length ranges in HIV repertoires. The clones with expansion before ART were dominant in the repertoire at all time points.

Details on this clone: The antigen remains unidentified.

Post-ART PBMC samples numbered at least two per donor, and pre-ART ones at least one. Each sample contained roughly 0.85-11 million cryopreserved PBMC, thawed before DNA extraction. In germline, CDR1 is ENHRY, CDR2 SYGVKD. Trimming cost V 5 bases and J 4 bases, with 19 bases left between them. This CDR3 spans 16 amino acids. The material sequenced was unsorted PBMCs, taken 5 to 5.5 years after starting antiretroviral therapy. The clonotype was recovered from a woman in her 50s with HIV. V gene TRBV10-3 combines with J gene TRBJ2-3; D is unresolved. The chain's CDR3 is CAISSAISSSPDTQYF. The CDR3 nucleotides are TGTGCCATCAGTTCGGCAATTTCTAGTAGTCCAGATACGCAGTATTTT.